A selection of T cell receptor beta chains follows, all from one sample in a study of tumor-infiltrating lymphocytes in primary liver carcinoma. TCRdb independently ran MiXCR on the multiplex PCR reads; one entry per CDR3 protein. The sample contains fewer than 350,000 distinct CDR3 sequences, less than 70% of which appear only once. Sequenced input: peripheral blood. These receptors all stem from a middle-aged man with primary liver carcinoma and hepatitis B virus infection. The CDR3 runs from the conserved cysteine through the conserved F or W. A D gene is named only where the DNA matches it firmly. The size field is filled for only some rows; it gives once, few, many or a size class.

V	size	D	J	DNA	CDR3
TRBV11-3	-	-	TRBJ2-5	TGTGTCAGTAGCTTAGAGTGGCAGCCACAAGAGACCCAGTACTTC	CVSSLEWQPQETQYF
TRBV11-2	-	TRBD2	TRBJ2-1	TGTGCCAGCAGCGATCTTAGTGGGAGGGCCTTCCCCTACAATGAGCACTTCTTC	CASSDLSGRAFPYNEHFF
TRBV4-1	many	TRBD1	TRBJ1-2	TGCGCCAGCAGCCAAGAAGGGCGGACAGGGACCTATGGCTACACCTTC	CASSQEGRTGTYGYTF
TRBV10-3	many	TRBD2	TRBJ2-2	TGTGCCATCAGTGAGCTAGCGGGAGACACCGGGGAGCTGTTTTTT	CAISELAGDTGELFF
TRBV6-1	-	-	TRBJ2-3	TGTGCCATCACCCCGTTAAAGCGAACAGATACGCAGTATTTT	CAITPLKRTDTQYF
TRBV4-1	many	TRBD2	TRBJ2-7	TGCGCCAGCAGCCAATTCCTAGCGGGAGGGCTGAGCTCCTACGAGCAGTACTTC	CASSQFLAGGLSSYEQYF
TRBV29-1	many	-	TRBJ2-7	TGCAGCGTGGGACGTGCCCGGGACGAGCAGTACTTC	CSVGRARDEQYF
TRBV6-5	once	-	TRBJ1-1	TGTGCCAGCAACCAACCGGGGGAGAGCACTGAAGCCTTCTTT	CASNQPGESTEAFF
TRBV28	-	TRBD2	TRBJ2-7	TGTGTCAGCAGCCTGGACGGGACTAGCGGGACTTGGTTCCACGAGCAGTACTTC	CVSSLDGTSGTWFHEQYF
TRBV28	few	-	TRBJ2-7	TGTGCCAGCAGTCGGAGCGGACCCTACGAGCAGTACTTC	CASSRSGPYEQYF
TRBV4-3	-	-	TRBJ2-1	TGCGCCAGCATCCCCGCGTATGGGGGCCTTTACAATGAACAGTTCTTC	CASIPAYGGLYNEQFF
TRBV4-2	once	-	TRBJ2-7	TGTGCTAGCAGCCAAGCTTTACCGGGACATGGGGCCTACGAGCAGTACTTC	CASSQALPGHGAYEQYF
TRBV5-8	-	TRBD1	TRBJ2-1	TGTGCCAGCAGCTATCCGGGACAGAGGCGATACAACGAGCAGTTCTTC	CASSYPGQRRYNEQFF
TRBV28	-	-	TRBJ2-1	TGTGCCAGCAGTTTACCGGTCTACGATGAGCAGTTATTC	CASSLPVYDEQLF
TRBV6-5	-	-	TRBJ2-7	TGTGCCAGCAGCCAGTGGTGGGTATACGAGCATTACTTC	CASSQWWVYEHYF
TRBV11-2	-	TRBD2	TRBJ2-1	TGTGCCAGCAGCATGGGACCAGCGGGAGTACATGAGCAGTTCTTC	CASSMGPAGVHEQFF
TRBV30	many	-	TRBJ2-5	TGTGCCTGGAGTGAGAGCCTAGAGACCCAGTACTTC	CAWSESLETQYF
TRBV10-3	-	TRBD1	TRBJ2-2	TGTGCCATCAGTGGTCTACAGGGGGTGGTCGACACCGGGGAGCTGTTTTTT	CAISGLQGVVDTGELFF
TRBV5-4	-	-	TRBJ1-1	TGTGCCAGCAGCTGGGGAGTACAGGGTGGTGCTTTCTTT	CASSWGVQGGAFF
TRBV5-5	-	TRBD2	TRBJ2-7	TGTGCCAACAGCCCTTTTAGCGGGGCTTCCTACGAGCAGTACTTC	CANSPFSGASYEQYF
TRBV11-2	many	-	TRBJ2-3	TGTGCCAGCAGCCCCGCTAGAAATCCCCGAGGCACAGATACGCAGTATTTT	CASSPARNPRGTDTQYF
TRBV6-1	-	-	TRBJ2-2	TGTGCCAGCAGTGTTATCCGACCAGAGAACACCGGGGAGCTGTTTTTT	CASSVIRPENTGELFF
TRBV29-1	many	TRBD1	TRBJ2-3	TGCAGCGTTTCCGGGACAGGGGCGTCAGATACGCAGTATTTT	CSVSGTGASDTQYF
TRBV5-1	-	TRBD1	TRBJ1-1	TGCGCCAGCAGCTTTGACAGGGGTTACACTGAAGCTTTCTTT	CASSFDRGYTEAFF
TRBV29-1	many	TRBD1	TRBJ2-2	TGCAGCGTTGAAGATCGCGACAGGGTCACCGGGGAGCTGTTTTTT	CSVEDRDRVTGELFF
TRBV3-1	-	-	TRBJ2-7	TGTGCCAGTAGCCCCCGGACAGATCTCTACGAGCAGTACTTC	CASSPRTDLYEQYF
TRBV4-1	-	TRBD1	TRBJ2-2	TGCGCCAGTAACGATCTGGACAGGGGGTTAACCGGGGGGCTTTTTTTT	CASNDLDRGLTGGLFF
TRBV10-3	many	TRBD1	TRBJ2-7	TGTGCCATCAGAGATGACAGGGGGCTCTACGAGCAGTACTTC	CAIRDDRGLYEQYF
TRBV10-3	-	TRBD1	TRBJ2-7	TGCGCCATCAGTGAGTCGACAGGGGGTTCCTACGGGCAGTACTTC	CAISESTGGSYGQYF
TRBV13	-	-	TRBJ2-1	TGTGCCAACAGCCCCTCTCTGGGCCGGAGCTCCTACAATGAGCAGTTCTTC	CANSPSLGRSSYNEQFF
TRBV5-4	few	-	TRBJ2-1	TGTGCCAGCAGTCCCTGGGGCCCCTACAATGAGCAGTTCTTC	CASSPWGPYNEQFF
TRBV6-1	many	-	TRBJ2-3	TGTGCCAGCAGAGCGGACCTCGGGGCAGATACGCAGTATTTT	CASRADLGADTQYF
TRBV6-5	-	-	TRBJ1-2	TGTACCAGCAGTTACTCAGGCCAGGGTGGATATGGCTACACCTTC	CTSSYSGQGGYGYTF
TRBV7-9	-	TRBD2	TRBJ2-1	TGTGCCAGCAGCCGGGGGGGTAATGAGCAGTTCTTC	CASSRGGNEQFF
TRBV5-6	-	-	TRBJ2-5	TGTGCCAGCAGCTTGGGGGGGGGCTTCCAAGAGACCCAGTACTTC	CASSLGGGFQETQYF
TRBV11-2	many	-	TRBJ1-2	TGTGCCAGCAGCCCCCAGAGACAGTCCTATGGCTACACCTTC	CASSPQRQSYGYTF
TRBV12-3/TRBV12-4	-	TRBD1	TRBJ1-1	TGTGCCAGCAGTTTAGAGAGGGGACAGGGGATCCCTGCAGCTTTCTTT	CASSLERGQGIPAAFF
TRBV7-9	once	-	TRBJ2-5	TGTGCCAGCGGCCCCCCCGGTCATCAGTACTTC	CASGPPGHQYF
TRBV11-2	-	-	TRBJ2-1	TGTGCCAGCAGGTTGGGACATCCATATAATGAGCAGTTCTTC	CASRLGHPYNEQFF
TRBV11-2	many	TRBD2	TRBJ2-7	TGTGCCAGCAGCCCGATGTGGACTAGCGGGAGCGAGCAGTACTTC	CASSPMWTSGSEQYF
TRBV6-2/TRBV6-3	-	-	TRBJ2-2	TGTGCCAGCAGTTACACGGGCACCGGGGAGCTGTTTTTT	CASSYTGTGELFF
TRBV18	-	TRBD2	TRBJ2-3	TGTGCCAGCTCACCCGGCGATAGCGGGAGAAGAGTAGATACGCAGTATTTT	CASSPGDSGRRVDTQYF
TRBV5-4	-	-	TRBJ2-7	TGTGCCAGCAGCCTTAGGGAGGCCGTCGAGCAGTACTTC	CASSLREAVEQYF
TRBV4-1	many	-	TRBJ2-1	TGCGCCAGCAGCCAAGGCCCCTCGGGGGCTGGGGTAGTAGAGCAGTTCTTC	CASSQGPSGAGVVEQFF
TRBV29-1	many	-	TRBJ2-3	TGCAGCGTTTGGGATAGCACAGATACGCAGTATTTT	CSVWDSTDTQYF
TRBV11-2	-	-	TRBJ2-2	TGTGTCAGCAGCTTAGTTGGCCTAAACACCAGGGAGCTGTTTTTT	CVSSLVGLNTRELFF
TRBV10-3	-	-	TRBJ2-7	TGTGCCTCTAGGACGGGCTCCAACGAGCAGTACTTC	CASRTGSNEQYF
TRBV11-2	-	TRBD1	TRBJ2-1	TGTGCCAGCAGCCTAGACACGGGGACAGGATGGGAGCAGTTCTTC	CASSLDTGTGWEQFF
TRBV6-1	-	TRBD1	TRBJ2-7	TGTGCCAGCCCTATACGACAGGGGGCCGAGCAGTACTTC	CASPIRQGAEQYF